Listed here are 10 T cell receptor beta chains from one sample, sequenced in a study of OX40 agonist ivuxolimab in advanced cancers. Produced via immunoSEQ multiplex PCR; TCRdb's table is partial and in-frame only. The repertoire holds 50,000 to 65,000 clones, with around 89% as singletons. Material: CD4+ or CD8+ T cells sorted from blood, obtained in a trial of the OX40 agonist ivuxolimab. The receptors here all came from an adult with an advanced solid tumor such as melanoma, head and neck, liver or kidney cancer.

CDR3 nucleotide sequence: TGTGCCAGCAGCTTAGGGCCCCGCGGGACAGGGATGCGCTACACCTTC. This codes for CASSLGPRGTGMRYTF. V and J are TRBV7-2 and TRBJ1-2; 9 bases fit TRBD1. The CDR3 length is 16 residues. From germline, CDR1 is SGHTA and CDR2 FQGNSA. After removal of 1 base from V and 9 bases from J, the junction contained 12 bases not matched to a gene.

The chain is built from TRBV5-1 and TRBJ2-1; D not resolved. The CDR3 runs to 16 residues. Germline V CDR1 and CDR2: SGHRS, YFSETQ. V was trimmed by 0 bases and J by 0 bases, leaving 10 bases between them. The CDR3 is CASSLEGPNSYNEQFF. Written as DNA, the CDR3 is TGCGCCAGCAGCTTGGAAGGCCCGAACTCCTACAATGAGCAGTTCTTC.

This chain connects TRBV5-5 to TRBJ1-1; unclear D gene. Trimming took off 1 base at V and 4 bases at J, with 8 bases between the two ends. The CDR3 covers 13 residues. Germline CDR1 and CDR2: SGHKS and YYEKEE (reference sequence). CDR3 in DNA: TGTGCCAGCAGCTTGTTCGGCGCCACTGAAGCTTTCTTT. As protein: CASSLFGATEAFF.

V usage is TRBV5-1 and J usage is TRBJ2-3; 10 bases match TRBD1. The CDR3 is made up of 16 amino acids. The germline V gene has CDR1 SGHRS and CDR2 YFSETQ. Trimming took 5 bases from V and 3 from J; bases not matched to a gene: 9. The CDR3 DNA follows: TGCGCCAGCAGTTCAGACAGGGGGCGTAGGACAGATACGCAGTATTTT. This gives the protein CASSSDRGRRTDTQYF. Drawing the rest from reference TRBV5-1 and TRBJ2-3, the complete variable domain is KAGVTQTPRYLIKTRGQQVTLSCSPISGHRSVSWYQQTPGQGLQFLFEYFSETQRNKGNFPGRFSGRQFSNSRSEMNVSTLELGDSALYLCASSSDRGRRTDTQYFGPGTRLTVL.

This clone was picked up a small number of times. The chain links TRBV6-1 to TRBJ1-3; a weak D match, TRBD1 (5 bases). Deletions cut 7 bases from V and 4 bases from J, with 17 bases between. There are 15 residues in the CDR3. CDR1 is MNHNS, CDR2 SASEGT, per germline. CDR3 sequence reads: CASTLSLGPGNTIYF. In nucleotides, the CDR3 is TGTGCCAGCACCCTTAGTTTGGGGCCGGGAAACACCATATATTTT.

This clone was counted a single time. This rearrangement joins TRBV6-6 to TRBJ2-7; D is possibly TRBD1 or TRBD2 (6 bases each). Germline V CDR1 and CDR2: MNHNY, SVGAGI (reference sequence). V was cut by 8 bases and J by 1 base, with 12 bases left in between. This CDR3 comprises 13 residues. The CDR3 DNA sequence: TGTGCCAGCGCCCGCGGGACATCCTACGAGCAGTACTTC. It yields the protein CASARGTSYEQYF.

The CDR3 DNA sequence: TGTGCCAGCGGGGGCAGGGCTGAAGCTTTCTTT. Its translation: CASGGRAEAFF. The gene calls are TRBV11-2 and TRBJ1-1; a possible D gene is TRBD1 (6 bases). V lost 8 bases, J lost 6 bases, and 10 bases lay in between. This CDR3 has 11 amino acids. Germline V gene lookup returns CDR1 SGHAT and CDR2 FQNNGV.

This clone is a singleton in its sample. The CDR3 bases are TGTGCCAGTACCGGACAGGGGCCCGAAGCTTTCTTT. Protein: CASTGQGPEAFF. The chain has TRBV19 and TRBJ1-1; 9 positions agree with TRBD1. Germline V gene sequence: CDR1 LNHDA, CDR2 SQIVND (reference sequence). V shed 7 bases and J 8 bases; nucleotides not matched to a gene: 5. The CDR3 loop spans 12 amino acids.

This clone showed up just once. V gene TRBV13 combines with J gene TRBJ1-1; a weak D match, TRBD1 (5 bases). Trimming took off 1 base at V and 6 bases at J, with 15 bases between the two ends. This CDR3 comprises 15 residues. Germline V gene lookup returns CDR1 PRHDT and CDR2 FYEKMQ (reference sequence). CDR3 sequence (DNA): TGTGCCAGCAGCTTAGTGGGGCTACAGTCCGCTGAAGCTTTCTTT. This codes for CASSLVGLQSAEAFF.

The table lists this clone with a count of one. V is TRBV10-3 and J is TRBJ2-7, with 8 bases identical to TRBD1. This CDR3 has 16 residues. With 3 bases clipped from V and 4 bases from J, the junction kept 11 bases outside the gene matches. Germline V CDR1 and CDR2: ENHRY, SYGVKD. CDR3 in amino acids: CAISESKTGQGYEQYF. The CDR3 DNA follows: TGTGCCATCAGTGAATCAAAAACCGGACAGGGTTACGAGCAGTACTTC.